What follows are 21 T cell receptor beta chains derived from one specimen sequenced in a study of T cell clones after liver transplantation. Repertoires were generated with immunoSEQ multiplex PCR, while TCRdb's copy carries only in-frame clones and drops some. The sample carries roughly 100,000 clones, around 84% recorded once. The sample was CD4+ T cells from blood, taken approximately 43 months after liver transplant. The receptors were sampled from a human patient who received a liver transplant. Some T cells here may be from the graft donor.

This clone came up once. The chain carries TRBV11-2 and TRBJ2-1, with D perhaps TRBD1 (6 bases). Germline V gene lookup returns CDR1 SGHAT and CDR2 FQNNGV. The CDR3 runs 16 residues. Trimming removed 1 base at V and 3 bases at J, with 13 bases between. The DNA for the CDR3 is TGTGCCAGCAGCTTAGTAGGTGACAGGATCTACAATGAGCAGTTCTTC. Translating gives CASSLVGDRIYNEQFF.

This clone is medium-sized within its sample. This rearrangement joins TRBV7-8 to TRBJ2-7, with D maybe TRBD1 (5 bases). Germline-derived CDR1 and CDR2 are SGHVS and FQNEAQ. This CDR3 is built from 14 residues. The ends were cut back, 5 bases at V and 6 bases at J, with 17 bases in the middle. The DNA of the CDR3 is TGTGCCAGCAGCACCCGGACACCCCTCTCCGAGCAGTACTTC. It is translated as CASSTRTPLSEQYF. Full variable domain (missing parts from reference TRBV7-8 and TRBJ2-7): GAGVSQSPRYKVAKRGQDVALRCDPISGHVSLFWYQQALGQGPEFLTYFQNEAQLDKSGLPSDRFFAERPEGSVSTLKIQRTQQEDSAVYLCASSTRTPLSEQYFGPGTRLTVT.

The gene calls are TRBV6-5 and TRBJ2-3; 7 nucleotides align to TRBD1. The length of the CDR3 is 14 residues. CDR1 and CDR2 from the germline V gene are MNHEY and SVGAGI. Losses at the gene ends were 6 bases for V and 3 bases for J; bases not matched to a gene: 6. The CDR3: CASRAGQATDTQYF. CDR3 coding DNA: TGTGCCAGCAGGGCTGGACAGGCGACAGATACGCAGTATTTT.

V is TRBV6-1 and J is TRBJ1-5; 7 bases align to TRBD1. There are 14 residues in the CDR3. The germline V gene encodes CDR1 MNHNS and CDR2 SASEGT. The junction had 4 bases not matched to a gene; V was cut back by 4 bases and J by 4 bases. CDR3 sequence reads: CASSARQGNQPQHF. The CDR3 bases are TGTGCCAGCAGTGCCCGACAGGGAAATCAGCCCCAGCATTTT.

This clone has more than one count but fewer than ten. The rearrangement links TRBV7-9 to TRBJ2-5; D possibly corresponds to TRBD2 (6 bases). Germline lookup yields CDR1 SEHNR and CDR2 FQNEAQ (reference sequence). The CDR3 is 17 residues long. With 1 base removed from V and 5 bases from J, the gap between germline ends came to 20 bases. The CDR3 here is CASSLVVTSPKSETQYF. In DNA, the CDR3 is TGTGCCAGCAGCTTAGTGGTCACTAGCCCGAAGTCGGAGACCCAGTACTTC.

V usage is TRBV11-2 and J usage is TRBJ2-1; D ambiguous. The CDR3 length is 15 residues. Trimming pared 0 bases from V and 1 base from J, leaving 7 bases between. Germline CDR1 and CDR2: SGHAT and FQNNGV. CDR3 sequence (DNA): TGTGCCAGCAGCTTAGAAATCCAATCCTACAATGAGCAGTTCTTC. It yields the protein CASSLEIQSYNEQFF.

The chain combines TRBV4-2 with TRBJ2-5; the match to TRBD2 covers 8 bases. Trimming at V came to 1 base and at J to 2 bases, leaving 9 bases not matched to a gene. The CDR3 sequence is 17 residues long. Germline assignment: CDR1 LGHNA and CDR2 YNFKEQ. Here the CDR3 DNA reads TGTGCCAGCAGCCAAGTATTGGCTAGCGGGTATCAAGAGACCCAGTACTTC. This translates into CASSQVLASGYQETQYF.

The chain recombines TRBV5-1 with TRBJ1-2, with D perhaps matching TRBD1 (6 bases). Trimming stripped 6 bases from V and 7 bases from J, with 25 bases between. Germline loops: CDR1 SGHRS, CDR2 YFSETQ. This CDR3 region has 16 residues. For the CDR3, the DNA is TGCGCCAGCAACGAACAGGGTGGAGGCCTGGCTTCTGGCTACACCTTC. Amino acid sequence: CASNEQGGGLASGYTF.

This clone was detected once. Other DNA sequences within the sample encode an identical CDR3. The rearrangement links TRBV5-1 to TRBJ2-3, with 12 bases that match TRBD2. The germline V gene has CDR1 SGHRS and CDR2 YFSETQ. The V segment lost 4 bases and the J segment 1 base; nucleotides outside the gene matches: 4. This CDR3 is 16 amino acids long. In nucleotides, the CDR3 is TGCGCCAGCAGCCCATGGACTAGCGGGGGCACAGATACGCAGTATTTT. This sequence encodes CASSPWTSGGTDTQYF.

The chain carries TRBV7-9 and TRBJ2-7, with 7 bases that match TRBD1. J gave up 3 bases and V 5 bases, and 7 bases lay outside the gene matches. Per germline, CDR1 SEHNR and CDR2 FQNEAQ (reference sequence). The length of the CDR3 is 14 residues. CDR3 sequence: CASSPWDSYYEQYF. The DNA of the CDR3 is TGTGCCAGCAGCCCCTGGGACAGTTACTACGAGCAGTACTTC.

The chain is built from TRBV5-1 and TRBJ1-6, with D perhaps TRBD1 (5 bases). Trimming removed 0 bases from V and 2 bases from J, with 9 bases in between. This CDR3 region has 16 residues. Germline lookup yields CDR1 SGHRS and CDR2 YFSETQ. The CDR3 loop reads CASSLGGTAYNSPLHF. In nucleotides, the CDR3 is TGCGCCAGCAGCTTGGGCGGGACGGCCTATAATTCACCCCTCCACTTT.

V is TRBV25-1 and J is TRBJ1-4; D call uncertain. Germline CDR1 MGHDK, CDR2 SYGVNS. The CDR3 runs to 14 residues. V gave up 6 bases and J gave up 8 bases, with 16 bases separating them. This CDR3 is CASSPADSGEKLFF. For the CDR3, the DNA is TGTGCCAGCAGCCCGGCCGATTCGGGGGAAAAACTGTTTTTT.

This clone was seen a few times. This sample includes further DNA sequences coding for the same CDR3. J is TRBJ2-5 and V is TRBV7-2; unclear D gene. Germline CDR1 and CDR2: SGHTA and FQGNSA. The CDR3 runs to 13 residues. The V end was cut by 2 bases, the J end by 2 bases, with 6 bases between. As DNA, the CDR3 is TGTGCCAGCAGCTTAACGCCTCAAGAGACCCAGTACTTC. It is translated as CASSLTPQETQYF. Looking up the rest from reference TRBV7-2 and TRBJ2-5 gives the full variable domain: GAGVSQSPSNKVTEKGKDVELRCDPISGHTALYWYRQSLGQGLEFLIYFQGNSAPDKSGLPSDRFSAERTGGSVSTLTIQRTQQEDSAVYLCASSLTPQETQYFGPGTRLLVL.

This clone showed up just a few times. The chain combines TRBV6-5 with TRBJ1-5, with 7 bases fitting TRBD1. Germline loops: CDR1 MNHEY, CDR2 SVGAGI. CDR3 length: 13 residues. Unmatched junction bases numbered 4, after V lost 6 bases and J lost 5 bases. The CDR3 sequence is CASSTDRDQPQHF. The CDR3 DNA sequence: TGTGCCAGCAGCACCGACAGGGATCAGCCCCAGCATTTT.

The chain is built from TRBV5-1 and TRBJ1-4, with a tentative D call TRBD1 (5 bases). Per germline, CDR1 SGHRS and CDR2 YFSETQ. The ends were cut back, 4 bases at V and 5 bases at J, with 15 bases in the middle. The CDR3 has 15 residues. The CDR3: CASSVNRDSNEKLFF. For the CDR3, the DNA is TGCGCCAGCAGCGTTAACCGGGACTCCAATGAAAAACTGTTTTTT.

This sequence joins TRBV7-6 and TRBJ1-1; D not resolved. The CDR3 is 15 residues long. Germline V lookup: CDR1 SGHVS, CDR2 FNYEAQ. V was clipped by 4 bases and J by 3 bases, with 15 bases between them. The CDR3 spells CASSSWTRLDTEAFF. The CDR3 nucleotides read TGTGCCAGCAGCTCCTGGACCAGATTGGACACTGAAGCTTTCTTT.

Comment on this clone: Compared with germline, one end of the junction differs, possibly owing to a read error. Written as DNA, the CDR3 is TGTGCCACCAGTTCGTGGGAGGGCCGGTACGAGCAGTACTTC. This encodes CATSSWEGRYEQYF. The chain carries TRBV28 and TRBJ2-7; 7 bases fit TRBD2. Germline lookup yields CDR1 MDHEN and CDR2 SYDVKM. The CDR3 is 14 amino acids.

The rearrangement uses TRBV2 and TRBJ1-5; the D gene is possibly TRBD1 (6 bases). With 6 bases removed from V and 5 bases from J, the gap between germline ends came to 11 bases. The CDR3 runs 13 residues. The germline CDR1 and CDR2 sequences are SNHLY and FYNNEI. Here the CDR3 DNA reads TGTGCCAGCAGGATGACAGGAGATCAGCCCCAGCATTTT. Its protein is CASRMTGDQPQHF.

The rearrangement joins TRBV15 to TRBJ2-7; D may be TRBD1 or TRBD2 (5 bases each). The CDR3 runs to 16 residues. Germline CDR1 is LNHNV and CDR2 is YYDKDF (reference sequence). The V end was cut by 3 bases, the J end by 5 bases, with 20 bases between. CDR3 amino acids: CATSRPRGTQTDEQYF. Written as DNA, the CDR3 is TGTGCCACCAGCAGGCCTCGTGGGACCCAGACCGACGAGCAGTACTTC.

The chain carries TRBV2 and TRBJ1-6; D remains ambiguous. The CDR3 is made up of 13 amino acids. The V gene's germline CDR1 is SNHLY and CDR2 FYNNEI. In DNA form, the CDR3 reads TGTGCTAGTAGCCCTCGCCAAGATTCACCCCTCCACTTT. It specifies CASSPRQDSPLHF.

V is TRBV9 and J is TRBJ2-3; 12 bases match TRBD1. V shed 3 bases, J shed 1 base, and the junction held 9 bases outside the gene matches. The CDR3 totals 18 residues. Germline-derived CDR1 and CDR2 are SGDLS and YYNGEE. CDR3 coding DNA: TGTGCCAGCAGCGCCAAATCAGGGACAGGGGGCCGCACAGATACGCAGTATTTT. This translates into CASSAKSGTGGRTDTQYF.